Below, 17 T cell receptor beta chains from the same sample are listed, as sequenced in a study of control samples from healthy donors and cancer patients. This table comes from immunoSEQ multiplex PCR, and its TCRdb copy is limited to in-frame clones, with some not included. The sample consists of roughly 170,000 clones, more than 85% of them appearing once. Sequencing was done on a sample of blood. Source of these receptors: a woman in her forties in good health.

The rearrangement uses TRBV2 and TRBJ1-3; D is ambiguous. Germline loops: CDR1 SNHLY, CDR2 FYNNEI. The V and J ends lost 6 bases and 4 bases respectively, with 10 bases between them. This CDR3 has 13 amino acids. The CDR3 nucleotides read TGTGCCAGCAGCCCGGACCTGGGAAACACCATATATTTT. Protein product: CASSPDLGNTIYF.

The chain couples TRBV5-1 to TRBJ2-7; either TRBD1 or TRBD2 may supply D (6 bases each). Trimming removed 2 bases at V and 6 bases at J, with 18 bases between. Per the germline V gene, CDR1 is SGHRS and CDR2 is YFSETQ. The CDR3 sequence is 15 residues long. In DNA form, the CDR3 reads TGCGCCAGCAGCTTCGGGGGCGGGGAACCCTCCGAGCAGTACTTC. Protein product: CASSFGGGEPSEQYF.

This clone was recorded only once. The rearrangement links TRBV5-1 to TRBJ2-7; D is unclear. There are 15 residues in the CDR3. Germline V gene data show CDR1 as SGHRS and CDR2 as YFSETQ. V lost 0 bases to trimming and J lost 3 bases, with 13 bases between them. CDR3 sequence reads: CASSLAGLQGYEQYF. As DNA, the CDR3 is TGCGCCAGCAGCTTGGCTGGGTTACAAGGCTACGAGCAGTACTTC.

J is TRBJ1-4 and V is TRBV4-2; 7 bases map to TRBD1. Trimming at V came to 1 base and at J to 5 bases, leaving 7 bases not matched to a gene. The CDR3 runs 16 residues. The germline V gene has CDR1 LGHNA and CDR2 YNFKEQ. The CDR3 nucleotides read TGTGCCAGCAGCCAAGGTGCCGGGACAGAGAATGAAAAACTGTTTTTT. It encodes CASSQGAGTENEKLFF.

The chain links TRBV28 to TRBJ1-4; D unresolved. Germline CDR1 and CDR2: MDHEN and SYDVKM. The V and J ends lost 2 bases and 2 bases respectively, with 6 bases between them. There are 14 residues in the CDR3. As DNA, the CDR3 is TGTGCCAGCAGTTTACGGTTGACTAATGAAAAACTGTTTTTT. As protein: CASSLRLTNEKLFF.

CDR3 in amino acids: CASSMGDGFYEQYF. The DNA for the CDR3 is TGTGCCAGTAGTATGGGCGATGGGTTCTACGAGCAGTACTTC. The rearrangement joins TRBV19 to TRBJ2-7; D remains ambiguous. V gave up 3 bases and J gave up 3 bases, with 12 bases separating them. Germline CDR1 and CDR2: LNHDA and SQIVND (reference sequence). The CDR3 extends over 14 amino acids.

The rearrangement links TRBV19 to TRBJ1-1, with D possibly being TRBD1 (6 bases). Germline V CDR1 and CDR2: LNHDA, SQIVND (reference sequence). The CDR3 extends over 15 amino acids. V was pared by 0 bases and J by 1 base, with 9 bases between. The chain's CDR3 is CASSIEWGRNTEAFF. Written as DNA, the CDR3 is TGTGCCAGTAGTATAGAGTGGGGGCGGAACACTGAAGCTTTCTTT.

V gene TRBV3-1 (or the pseudogene TRBV3-2) combines with J gene TRBJ1-1; TRBD1 agrees at 10 bases. This CDR3 contains 15 residues. The germline V gene has CDR1 LGHDT and CDR2 YNNKEL (reference sequence). V was pared by 2 bases and J by 4 bases, with 4 bases of the junction left unmatched. For the CDR3, the DNA is TGTGCCAGCAGCCAATCGGACAGGGGGGGCACTGAAGCTTTCTTT. It is translated as CASSQSDRGGTEAFF.

This clone was counted only a few times. The gene calls are TRBV5-1 and TRBJ1-2; D is uncertain. The CDR3 is 14 residues long. Deletions cut 2 bases from V and 4 bases from J, with 12 bases between. Per the germline V gene, CDR1 is SGHRS and CDR2 is YFSETQ. The CDR3 spells CASSLEAALYGYTF. CDR3 DNA: TGCGCCAGCAGCTTAGAGGCAGCGCTCTATGGCTACACCTTC.

This chain links TRBV4-1 with TRBJ1-2; perhaps TRBD1 as D (5 bases). V lost 1 base and J lost 3, with 15 bases in between. The CDR3 is 16 amino acids. The germline CDR1 and CDR2 sequences are MGHRA and YSYEKL. The CDR3 nucleotides read TGCGCCAGCAGCCAAGTGAGCGCCAGGGTCGACTATGGCTACACCTTC. As protein: CASSQVSARVDYGYTF.

This clone was detected once. The gene calls are TRBV24-1 and TRBJ2-1, with 10 nucleotides matching TRBD2. In germline, CDR1 is KGHDR, CDR2 SFDVKD. The CDR3 loop spans 14 amino acids. The junction had 7 bases not matched to a gene; V was cut back by 3 bases and J by 12 bases. CDR3 protein: CATSDPLASGGQFF. CDR3 in DNA: TGTGCCACCAGTGATCCCTTGGCTAGCGGGGGGCAGTTCTTC.

This sequence joins TRBV28 and TRBJ1-5; D is uncertain. Germline assignment: CDR1 MDHEN and CDR2 SYDVKM. The CDR3 extends over 17 amino acids. The V end was cut by 5 bases, the J end by 3 bases, with 20 bases between. The DNA of the CDR3 is TGTGCCAGCAGTACCGAAAAAGGGTGGACTATCAATCAGCCCCAGCATTTT. This codes for CASSTEKGWTINQPQHF. Together with reference TRBV28 and TRBJ1-5, the CDR3 gives the full variable domain: DVKVTQSSRYLVKRTGEKVFLECVQDMDHENMFWYRQDPGLGLRLIYFSYDVKMKEKGDIPEGYSVSREKKERFSLILESASTNQTSMYLCASSTEKGWTINQPQHFGDGTRLSIL.

This chain's CDR3 is CASSFRGLSYEQYF. In DNA form, the CDR3 reads TGTGCCAGCAGCTTTAGAGGCTTGTCCTACGAGCAGTACTTC. The genes are TRBV11-2 and TRBJ2-7; D remains unclear. Germline CDR1 and CDR2: SGHAT and FQNNGV. Trimming took off 3 bases at V and 1 base at J, with 10 bases between the two ends. CDR3 length equals 14 residues.

The chain recombines TRBV12-5 with TRBJ1-1; D is unclear. V lost 1 base, J lost 1 base, and 4 bases lay in between. This CDR3 region has 13 residues. The germline V gene has CDR1 LGHNT and CDR2 FRNRAP. The chain's CDR3 is CASGLGQNTEAFF. Written as DNA, the CDR3 is TGTGCTAGTGGTTTGGGACAGAACACTGAAGCTTTCTTT.

This chain uses TRBV10-2 with TRBJ1-5; D is perhaps TRBD1 (6 bases). Deletions cut 4 bases from V and 4 bases from J, with 8 bases between. The CDR3 has 13 residues. Looked up from germline, CDR1 is WSHSY and CDR2 is SAAADI. The CDR3 loop is CASSAQGNQPQHF. The CDR3 nucleotides are TGCGCCAGCAGTGCACAGGGAAATCAGCCCCAGCATTTT.

This clone has more than one count but fewer than ten. V and J are TRBV4-1 and TRBJ1-5; 7 bases fit TRBD1. Germline V gives CDR1 MGHRA, CDR2 YSYEKL. CDR3 length: 17 amino acids. Trimming removed 0 bases from V and 5 bases from J; junction bases left unmatched: 10. The CDR3 region is CASSQDLTGSRHQPQHF. Written as DNA, the CDR3 is TGCGCCAGCAGCCAAGACTTGACAGGGAGTCGACATCAGCCCCAGCATTTT.

In this sample, this clone turned up once. The chain links TRBV3-1 (or the pseudogene TRBV3-2) to TRBJ2-1, with TRBD2 identical over 11 bases. The CDR3 contains 19 residues. The V and J ends lost 0 bases and 0 bases, in that order; junction bases with no gene match: 7. The germline gives CDR1 LGHDT, CDR2 YNNKEL (reference sequence). This CDR3 is CASSQDSRLAGTSYNEQFF. DNA of the CDR3: TGTGCCAGCAGCCAAGACAGTAGACTAGCGGGGACCTCCTACAATGAGCAGTTCTTC.